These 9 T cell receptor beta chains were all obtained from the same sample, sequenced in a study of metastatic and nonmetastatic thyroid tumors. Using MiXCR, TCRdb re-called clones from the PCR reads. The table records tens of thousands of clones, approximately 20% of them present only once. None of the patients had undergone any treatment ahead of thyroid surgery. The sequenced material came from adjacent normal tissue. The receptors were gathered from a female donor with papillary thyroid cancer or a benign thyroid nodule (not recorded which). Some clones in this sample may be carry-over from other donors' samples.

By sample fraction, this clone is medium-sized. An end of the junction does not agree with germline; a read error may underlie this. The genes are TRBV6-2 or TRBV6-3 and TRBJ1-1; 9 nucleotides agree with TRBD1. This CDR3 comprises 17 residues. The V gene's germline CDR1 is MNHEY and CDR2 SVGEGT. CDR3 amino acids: CASSYRPTGTGNAEAFF. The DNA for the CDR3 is TGTGCCAGCAGTTACAGACCAACCGGGACAGGGAACGCTGAAGCTTTCTTT.

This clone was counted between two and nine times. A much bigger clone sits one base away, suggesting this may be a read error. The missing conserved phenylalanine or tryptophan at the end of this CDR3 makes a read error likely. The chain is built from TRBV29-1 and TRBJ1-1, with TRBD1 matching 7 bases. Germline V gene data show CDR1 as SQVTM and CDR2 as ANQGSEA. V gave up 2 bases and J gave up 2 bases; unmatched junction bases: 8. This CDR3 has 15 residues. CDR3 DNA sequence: TGCAGCGTTGAACGGGCAGGGGGGTACAACACTGAAGCTTTCTCT. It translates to CSVERAGGYNTEAFS.

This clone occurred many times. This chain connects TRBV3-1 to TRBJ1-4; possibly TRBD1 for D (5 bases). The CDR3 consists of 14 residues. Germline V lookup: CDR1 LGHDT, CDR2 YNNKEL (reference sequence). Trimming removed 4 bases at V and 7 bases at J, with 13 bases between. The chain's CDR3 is CASSPYRGGEKLFF. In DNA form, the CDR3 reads TGTGCCAGCAGCCCCTACCGGGGGGGTGAAAAACTGTTTTTT.

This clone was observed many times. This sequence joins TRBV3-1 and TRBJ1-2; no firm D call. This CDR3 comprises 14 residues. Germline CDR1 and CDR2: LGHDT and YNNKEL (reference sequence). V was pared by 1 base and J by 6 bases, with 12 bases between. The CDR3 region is CASSQAGCGDGYTF. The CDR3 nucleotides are TGTGCCAGCAGCCAAGCTGGGTGTGGGGATGGCTACACCTTC. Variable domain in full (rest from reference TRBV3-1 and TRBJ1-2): DTAVSQTPKYLVTQMGNDKSIKCEQNLGHDTMYWYKQDSKKFLKIMFSYNNKELIINETVPNRFSPKSPDKAHLNLHINSLELGDSAVYFCASSQAGCGDGYTFGSGTRLTVV.

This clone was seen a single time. The DNA for the CDR3 is TGCAGTGCCACCCTAGCGGGACGATACAATGAGCAGTTCTTC. Translation: CSATLAGRYNEQFF. This chain joins TRBV20-1 and TRBJ2-1; 9 nucleotides agree with TRBD2. Per the germline V gene, CDR1 is DFQATT and CDR2 is SNEGSKA (reference sequence). Germline trimming cut 6 bases from V and 4 bases from J; bases unmatched to any gene: 7. The CDR3 extends over 14 amino acids.

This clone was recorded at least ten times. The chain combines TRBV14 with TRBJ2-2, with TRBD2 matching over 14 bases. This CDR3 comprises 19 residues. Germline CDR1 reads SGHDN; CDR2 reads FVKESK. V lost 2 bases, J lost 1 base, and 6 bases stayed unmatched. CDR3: CASSQLGTSGGQNTGELFF. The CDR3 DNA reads TGTGCCAGCAGCCAACTTGGGACTAGCGGGGGCCAGAACACCGGGGAGCTGTTTTTT.

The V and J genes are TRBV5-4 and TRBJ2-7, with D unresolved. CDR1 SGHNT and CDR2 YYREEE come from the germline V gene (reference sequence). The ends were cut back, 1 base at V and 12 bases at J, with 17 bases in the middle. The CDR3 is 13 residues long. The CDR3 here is CASSLRISFKRYF. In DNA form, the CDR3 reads TGTGCCAGCAGCTTGCGCATTAGCTTTAAGCGGTACTTC.

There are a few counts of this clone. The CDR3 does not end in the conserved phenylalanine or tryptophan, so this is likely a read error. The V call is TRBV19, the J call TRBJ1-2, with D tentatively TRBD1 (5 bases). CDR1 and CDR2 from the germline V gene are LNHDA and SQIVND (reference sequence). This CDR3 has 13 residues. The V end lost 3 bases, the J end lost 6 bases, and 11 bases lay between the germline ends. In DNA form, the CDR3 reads TGTGCCAGTAGTATGGAGGGGATGAATGGCTACACCATC. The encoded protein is CASSMEGMNGYTI.

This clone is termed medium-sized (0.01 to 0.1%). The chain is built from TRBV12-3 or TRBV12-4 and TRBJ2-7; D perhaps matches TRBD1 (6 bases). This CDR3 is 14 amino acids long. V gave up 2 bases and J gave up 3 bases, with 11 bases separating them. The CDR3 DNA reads TGTGCCAGCAGTTTATGGGCAGGGGACTACGAGCAGTACTTC. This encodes CASSLWAGDYEQYF.